One sample yielded the 26 T cell receptor beta chains listed below, sequenced in a study of patients and donors after allogeneic stem cell transplantation. TCRdb redid the calling of the RT-PCR reads with MiXCR, one entry per CDR3 protein. The sample yields about a million distinct CDR3 sequences, 15% to 20% seen once. Sequencing used blood, either unsorted or a sorted T cell fraction (not recorded which). The origin of the receptors is a human donor who was either an allogeneic HSCT recipient or a stem cell or donor lymphocyte infusion donor (not recorded which). It is not recorded whose cells these are; they may come from a transplant donor.

The rearrangement links TRBV12-3 or TRBV12-4 to TRBJ1-6; D remains unclear. The CDR3 has 14 residues. V shed 9 bases and J shed 0 bases, with 9 bases lying between them. In DNA, the CDR3 is TGTGCCAGTCGCCCTAGCTCCTATAATTCACCCCTCCACTTT. Protein product: CASRPSSYNSPLHF.

This clonotype was counted only a few times. V gene TRBV6-1 combines with J gene TRBJ1-2, with D possibly TRBD1 on 5 matching bases. This CDR3 region has 15 residues. V was cut by 3 bases and J by 0 bases, with 11 bases left in between. Looked up from germline, CDR1 is MNHNS and CDR2 is SASEGT. CDR3 sequence reads: CASSDPLTANYGYTF. The CDR3, as DNA: TGTGCCAGCAGTGACCCTCTGACAGCTAACTATGGCTACACCTTC.

The table lists this clonotype with a few counts. V gene TRBV4-2 combines with J gene TRBJ2-2; no firm D call. The CDR3 contains 16 residues. V gave up 1 base and J gave up 0 bases, with 9 bases separating them. Per the germline V gene, CDR1 is LGHNA and CDR2 is YNFKEQ. The CDR3 is CASSQVVSANTGELFF. The CDR3 coding sequence is TGTGCCAGCAGCCAAGTTGTGTCGGCGAACACCGGGGAGCTGTTTTTT.

The chain is built from TRBV6-1 and TRBJ1-5, with D unresolved. Germline CDR1 MNHNS, CDR2 SASEGT. The CDR3 spans 13 residues. Trimming took 8 bases from V and 6 from J, leaving 14 bases between them. CDR3 sequence: CASRLNVIQPQHF. CDR3 bases: TGTGCCAGCCGCCTCAACGTTATTCAGCCCCAGCATTTT.

In this sample, this clonotype turned up a few times. V usage is TRBV7-9 and J usage is TRBJ1-2; perhaps TRBD1 as D (5 bases). The CDR3 covers 12 residues. Germline CDR1 is SEHNR and CDR2 is FQNEAQ (reference sequence). The V gene lost 5 bases and the J gene lost 12 bases, with 16 bases spanning the gap. The CDR3 loop reads CASSVSGLGNTF. The CDR3 nucleotides are TGTGCCAGCAGCGTGTCAGGGCTCGGGAACACCTTC.

This clonotype was seen many times. The rearrangement joins TRBV28 to TRBJ2-7; perhaps TRBD1 as D (6 bases). V was clipped by 6 bases and J by 2 bases, with 14 bases between them. CDR3 length: 14 amino acids. CDR1 and CDR2 (germline): MDHEN, SYDVKM. In nucleotides, the CDR3 is TGTGCCAGCAGCCTAGGACAGACAACCTACGAGCAGTACTTC. It is translated as CASSLGQTTYEQYF.

The V gene is TRBV27, the J gene TRBJ2-3; TRBD2 might be the D (5 bases). Germline V gene sequence: CDR1 MNHEY, CDR2 SMNVEV (reference sequence). This CDR3 spans 14 amino acids. With 4 bases removed from V and 2 bases from J, the gap between germline ends came to 10 bases. The CDR3 nucleotides are TGTGCCAGCAGTTCCGGGGAGCACACAGATACGCAGTATTTT. It encodes CASSSGEHTDTQYF.

This chain joins TRBV3-1 and TRBJ2-7; tentative D call: TRBD1 (6 bases). The germline gives CDR1 LGHDT, CDR2 YNNKEL (reference sequence). Trimming took off 4 bases at V and 1 base at J, with 11 bases between the two ends. The CDR3 has 14 amino acids. The CDR3: CASSPSGQSYEQYF. For the CDR3, the DNA is TGTGCCAGCAGCCCCTCAGGACAGTCCTACGAGCAGTACTTC.

The V gene is TRBV20-1, the J gene TRBJ2-3; D gene uncertain. V dropped 5 bases and J dropped 0 bases, with 6 bases sitting between them. Germline assignment: CDR1 DFQATT and CDR2 SNEGSKA (reference sequence). The length of the CDR3 is 12 residues. The CDR3 loop is CSAPSSTDTQYF. CDR3 nucleotides: TGCAGTGCTCCTTCTAGCACAGATACGCAGTATTTT.

This clonotype was detected only a few times. The junction shows a germline mismatch at one end, possibly a read error. The chain links TRBV6-1 to TRBJ1-6, with D perhaps matching TRBD1 (5 bases). CDR3 size: 14 residues. Germline-derived CDR1 and CDR2 are MNHNS and SASEGT. The CDR3 DNA reads as TGTGCCAGCAGCCTACAGTGGGGGGATTCACCCCTCCATTTT. Residues: CASSLQWGDSPLHF.

This clonotype was seen only a few times. The V gene is TRBV7-9, the J gene TRBJ2-1; 8 positions agree with TRBD2. The CDR3 extends over 15 amino acids. Trimming took 3 bases from V and 7 from J; bases not matched to a gene: 8. The germline V gene encodes CDR1 SEHNR and CDR2 FQNEAQ (reference sequence). The CDR3 DNA is TGTGCCAGCAGCTTGGGGACTAGAGTTTTAAATGAGCAGTTCTTC. Translation gives CASSLGTRVLNEQFF.

The gene calls are TRBV19 and TRBJ2-7; 12 nucleotides match TRBD2. Per germline, CDR1 LNHDA and CDR2 SQIVND (reference sequence). After removal of 4 bases from V and 7 bases from J, the junction contained 11 bases not matched to a gene. The CDR3 runs to 16 residues. The CDR3 DNA follows: TGTGCCAGTAGTAACCCTAGCGGGAGGGCCTATGGAGAGCAGTACTTC. Its protein is CASSNPSGRAYGEQYF.

The chain is built from TRBV12-3 or TRBV12-4 and TRBJ1-2, with D uncertain. The CDR3 spans 12 residues. Trimming removed 6 bases at V and 8 bases at J, with 13 bases between. CDR3 protein: CASSQRTRGYTF. The CDR3 DNA sequence: TGTGCCAGCAGCCAACGTACTCGGGGCTACACCTTC.

Here the CDR3 reads CASSQDGPTGATYEQYF. The CDR3 nucleotides are TGCGCCAGCAGCCAAGATGGACCGACAGGAGCAACCTACGAGCAGTACTTC. The chain recombines TRBV4-1 with TRBJ2-7; D is possibly TRBD1 (6 bases). CDR1 and CDR2 (germline): MGHRA, YSYEKL. Deletions cut 0 bases from V and 2 bases from J, with 17 bases between. There are 17 residues in the CDR3.

This clonotype was seen a few times. This sequence joins TRBV7-9 and TRBJ1-4; D unresolved. The CDR3 runs 17 residues. V shed 5 bases and J shed 0 bases, with 16 bases lying between them. The V gene's germline CDR1 is SEHNR and CDR2 FQNEAQ (reference sequence). In DNA form, the CDR3 reads TGTGCCAGCAGCCCGCTGGTCGGGCAGGCAACTAATGAAAAACTGTTTTTT. Translated, it gives CASSPLVGQATNEKLFF. The whole variable domain, remainder taken from reference TRBV7-9 and TRBJ1-4, is DTGVSQNPRHKITKRGQNVTFRCDPISEHNRLYWYRQTLGQGPEFLTYFQNEAQLEKSRLLSDRFSAERPKGSFSTLEIQRTEQGDSAMYLCASSPLVGQATNEKLFFGSGTQLSVL.

This clonotype has only a few counts. The V call is TRBV30, the J call TRBJ1-1, with 7 positions matching TRBD1. CDR1 is GTSNPN, CDR2 SVGIG, per germline (reference sequence). This CDR3 is built from 12 residues. Losses at the gene ends were 3 bases for V and 3 bases for J; bases not matched to a gene: 1. Here the CDR3 DNA reads TGTGCCTGGAGCGACAGGGACACTGAAGCTTTCTTT. Its protein is CAWSDRDTEAFF.

Points on this clonotype: Mismatch with germline at one junction end may stem from a read error. The CDR3 here is CASSQGYRARQPQHF. The CDR3 nucleotides read TGTGCTAGCAGCCAAGGATACAGGGCACGCCAGCCCCAGCATTTT. The chain employs TRBV7-7 and TRBJ1-5, with a possible D match to TRBD1 (6 bases). CDR1 and CDR2 (germline): SSHAT, FNYEAQ (reference sequence). This CDR3 has 15 residues. Full variable domain (rest looked up from reference TRBV7-7 and TRBJ1-5): GAGVSQSPRYKVTKRGQDVTLRCDPISSHATLYWYQQALGQGPEFLTYFNYEAQPDKSGLPSDRFSAERPEGSISTLTIQRTEQRDSAMYRCASSQGYRARQPQHFGDGTRLSIL.

V gene TRBV5-6 combines with J gene TRBJ2-7; maybe TRBD1 (7 bases). The V end lost 1 base, the J end lost 0 bases, and 26 bases lay between the germline ends. The CDR3 sequence is 20 residues long. Germline lookup yields CDR1 SGHDT and CDR2 YYEEEE. The CDR3 here is CASSLRRTGTSDRASYEQYF. DNA of the CDR3: TGTGCCAGCAGCTTGCGCAGGACTGGGACTTCTGACAGGGCCTCCTACGAGCAGTACTTC.

The chain has TRBV9 and TRBJ2-1; a possible D gene is TRBD2 (6 bases). This CDR3 comprises 15 residues. V lost 5 bases, J lost 4 bases, and 16 bases lay in between. The germline CDR1 and CDR2 sequences are SGDLS and YYNGEE. CDR3 in DNA: TGTGCCAGCAGTCGTGAACTAGCCCAATACAATGAGCAGTTCTTC. Its protein product is CASSRELAQYNEQFF.

This chain uses TRBV3-1 with TRBJ2-7; possible D gene TRBD2, 5 bases. The CDR3 totals 14 residues. In germline, CDR1 is LGHDT, CDR2 YNNKEL (reference sequence). V was shortened by 2 bases and J by 0 bases, with 8 bases between the two germline ends. In DNA, the CDR3 is TGTGCCAGCAGCCAAATCCGGGACTCCTACGAGCAGTACTTC. Residues: CASSQIRDSYEQYF.

The table lists this clonotype with a few counts. V usage is TRBV9 and J usage is TRBJ2-1; D call uncertain. The germline gives CDR1 SGDLS, CDR2 YYNGEE. V lost 4 bases, J lost 4 bases, and 9 bases lay in between. CDR3 length: 13 residues. CDR3 nucleotide sequence: TGTGCCAGCAGCCCAGCCCAGTACAATGAGCAGTTCTTC. Translating gives CASSPAQYNEQFF.

V usage is TRBV6-1 and J usage is TRBJ2-5; D is unclear. Germline assignment: CDR1 MNHNS and CDR2 SASEGT. V lost 1 base and J lost 3, with 6 bases in between. The CDR3 is 13 residues long. CDR3: CASSEGQEETQYF. In DNA form, the CDR3 reads TGTGCCAGCAGTGAAGGCCAAGAAGAGACCCAGTACTTC.

A few counts support this clonotype. V gene TRBV12-3 or TRBV12-4 combines with J gene TRBJ2-2, with 8 positions matching TRBD2. Germline trimming cut 3 bases from V and 3 bases from J; bases unmatched to any gene: 3. This CDR3 contains 15 residues. CDR3 sequence: CASSFAGGDTGELFF. In DNA form, the CDR3 reads TGTGCCAGCAGTTTTGCGGGGGGAGACACCGGGGAGCTGTTTTTT.

This clonotype occurred a few times. The rearrangement links TRBV5-1 to TRBJ2-7, with a tentative D call TRBD2 (5 bases). The CDR3 totals 14 residues. In germline, CDR1 is SGHRS, CDR2 YFSETQ. Trimming pared 2 bases from V and 4 bases from J, leaving 13 bases between. The DNA of the CDR3 is TGCGCCAGCAGCTTCTCTAGCTCAGGATACGAGCAGTACTTC. It is translated as CASSFSSSGYEQYF.

CDR3 protein: CASSPKGTVTEAFF. In DNA form, the CDR3 reads TGTGCCAGCTCACCGAAGGGCACGGTCACTGAAGCTTTCTTT. This chain connects TRBV18 to TRBJ1-1; D remains ambiguous. Germline loops: CDR1 KGHSH, CDR2 LQKENI. The V and J ends lost 3 bases and 4 bases respectively, with 12 bases between them. This CDR3 is 14 amino acids long.

There are a few counts of this clonotype. V usage is TRBV25-1 and J usage is TRBJ2-1, with D perhaps TRBD1 or TRBD2 (5 bases each). V lost 6 bases and J lost 4, with 16 bases in between. CDR3 length: 15 residues. The germline gives CDR1 MGHDK, CDR2 SYGVNS. The CDR3 DNA reads as TGTGCCAGCAGGTCCGGGACCCTCCGTTACAATGAGCAGTTCTTC. It translates to CASRSGTLRYNEQFF.